The source of this T cell receptor beta chain is a study of blood T cell repertoires in COVID-19. Study details: Sites across the United States, Italy and Spain contributed samples from acute and convalescent COVID-19. PBMCs, B-cell-depleted T cells, or T cells provided the cDNA or gDNA that made up the material.

Original processing notes: Using reference gene primer amplification, nucleated cell counts were estimated. Method: immunoSEQ multiplex PCR; TCRdb's copy keeps in-frame clones and lacks some. V, J and clone size are taken as reported in that table, and D and trimming were inferred from the DNA itself. Of over 40,000 clones detected, 80% to 90% appear once; the ten largest clones hold roughly 2.9%. The germline V and J ends were trimmed by 2 bases and 6 bases, with 11 bases remaining between them. Germline CDR1 is ENHRY and CDR2 is SYGVKD. CDR3 length: 13 residues. The receptor was isolated from a woman of 80 years or more with acute or convalescent COVID-19. The chain couples TRBV10-3 to TRBJ2-7; no reliable D call. The material sequenced was peripheral blood. CDR3 sequence reads: CAISEAPEVEQYF. The CDR3 DNA follows: TGTGCCATCAGTGAGGCTCCAGAGGTCGAGCAGTACTTC.